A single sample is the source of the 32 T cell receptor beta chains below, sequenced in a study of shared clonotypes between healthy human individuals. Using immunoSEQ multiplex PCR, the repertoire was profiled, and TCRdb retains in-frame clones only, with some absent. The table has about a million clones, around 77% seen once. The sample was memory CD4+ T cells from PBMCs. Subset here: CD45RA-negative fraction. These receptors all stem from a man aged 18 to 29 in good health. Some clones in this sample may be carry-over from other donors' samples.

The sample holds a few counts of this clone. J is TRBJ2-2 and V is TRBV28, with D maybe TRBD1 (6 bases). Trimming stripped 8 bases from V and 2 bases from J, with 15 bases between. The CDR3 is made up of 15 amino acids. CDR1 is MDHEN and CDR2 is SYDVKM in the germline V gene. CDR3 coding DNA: TGTGCCAGCGGAGGACAGAGAGATAACACCGGGGAGCTGTTTTTT. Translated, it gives CASGGQRDNTGELFF.

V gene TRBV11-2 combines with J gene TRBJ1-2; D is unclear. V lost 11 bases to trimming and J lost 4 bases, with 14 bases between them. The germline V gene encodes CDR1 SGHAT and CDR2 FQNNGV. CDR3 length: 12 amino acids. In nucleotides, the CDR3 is TGTGCCTCCGCGGTCGAGGGCTATGGCTACACCTTC. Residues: CASAVEGYGYTF.

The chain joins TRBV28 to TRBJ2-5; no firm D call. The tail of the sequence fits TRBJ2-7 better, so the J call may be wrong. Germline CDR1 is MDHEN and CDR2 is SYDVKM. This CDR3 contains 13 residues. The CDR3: CASSLLAGDEQYF. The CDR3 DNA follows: TGTGCCAGCAGTTTATTAGCTGGGGACGAGCAGTACTTC.

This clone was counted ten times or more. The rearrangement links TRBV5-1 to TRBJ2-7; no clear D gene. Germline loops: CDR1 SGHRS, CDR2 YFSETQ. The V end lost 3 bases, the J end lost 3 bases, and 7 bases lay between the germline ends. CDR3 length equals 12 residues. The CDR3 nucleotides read TGCGCCAGCAGCTCGATAGGCTACGAGCAGTACTTC. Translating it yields CASSSIGYEQYF. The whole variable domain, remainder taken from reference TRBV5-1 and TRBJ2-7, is KAGVTQTPRYLIKTRGQQVTLSCSPISGHRSVSWYQQTPGQGLQFLFEYFSETQRNKGNFPGRFSGRQFSNSRSEMNVSTLELGDSALYLCASSSIGYEQYFGPGTRLTVT.

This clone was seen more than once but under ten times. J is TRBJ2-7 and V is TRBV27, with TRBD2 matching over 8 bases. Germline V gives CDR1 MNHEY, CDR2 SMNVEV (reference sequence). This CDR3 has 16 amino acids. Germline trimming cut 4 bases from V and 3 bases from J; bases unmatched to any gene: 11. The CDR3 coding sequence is TGTGCCAGCAGTTCCCCTGGGGGCGGGAGGCGCTACGAGCAGTACTTC. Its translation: CASSSPGGGRRYEQYF.

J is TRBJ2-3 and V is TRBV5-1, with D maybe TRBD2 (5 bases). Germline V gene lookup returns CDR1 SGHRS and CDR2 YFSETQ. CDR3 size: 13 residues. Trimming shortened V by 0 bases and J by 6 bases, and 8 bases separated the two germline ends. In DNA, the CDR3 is TGCGCCAGCAGCTTGGCGGGGATCGATACGCAGTATTTT. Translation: CASSLAGIDTQYF.

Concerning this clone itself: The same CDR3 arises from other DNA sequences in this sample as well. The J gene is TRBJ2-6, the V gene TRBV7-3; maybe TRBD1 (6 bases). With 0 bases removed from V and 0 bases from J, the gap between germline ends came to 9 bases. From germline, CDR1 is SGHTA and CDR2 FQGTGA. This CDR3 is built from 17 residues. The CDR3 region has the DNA TGTGCCAGCAGCTTAACGGGGACAAGCTCTGGGGCCAACGTCCTGACTTTC. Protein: CASSLTGTSSGANVLTF. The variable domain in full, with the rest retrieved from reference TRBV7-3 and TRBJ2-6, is GAGVSQTPSNKVTEKGKYVELRCDPISGHTALYWYRQSLGQGPEFLIYFQGTGAADDSGLPNDRFFAVRPEGSVSTLKIQRTERGDSAVYLCASSLTGTSSGANVLTFGAGSRLTVL.

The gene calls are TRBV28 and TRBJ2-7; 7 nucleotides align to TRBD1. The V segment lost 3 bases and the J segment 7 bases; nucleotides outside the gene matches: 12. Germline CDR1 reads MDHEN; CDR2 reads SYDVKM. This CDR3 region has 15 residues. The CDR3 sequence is CASSLTGRFFSEQYF. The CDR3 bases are TGTGCCAGCAGTTTGACAGGGCGGTTTTTCTCGGAGCAGTACTTC.

CDR3 amino acids: CASSSTGDGEQFF. CDR3 in DNA: TGCGCCAGCAGCTCCACAGGGGATGGTGAGCAGTTCTTC. The V call is TRBV5-1, the J call TRBJ2-1, with 7 positions matching TRBD1. CDR1 SGHRS and CDR2 YFSETQ come from the germline V gene. J was trimmed by 9 bases and V by 3 bases; bases with no gene match: 6. This CDR3 contains 13 residues.

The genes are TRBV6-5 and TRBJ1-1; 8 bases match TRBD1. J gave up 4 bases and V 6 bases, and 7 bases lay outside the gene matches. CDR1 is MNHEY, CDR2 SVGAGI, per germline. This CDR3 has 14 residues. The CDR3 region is CASSTSTGGTEAFF. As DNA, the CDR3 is TGTGCCAGCAGCACTTCTACAGGGGGCACTGAAGCTTTCTTT.

The CDR3 region has the DNA TGTGCCAGCGAAACCGTCTATGGCTACACCTTC. Translating it yields CASETVYGYTF. The V gene is TRBV30, the J gene TRBJ1-2, with D unclear. The CDR3 covers 11 residues. V gave up 8 bases and J gave up 4 bases, with 11 bases separating them. CDR1 is GTSNPN, CDR2 SVGIG, per germline (reference sequence).

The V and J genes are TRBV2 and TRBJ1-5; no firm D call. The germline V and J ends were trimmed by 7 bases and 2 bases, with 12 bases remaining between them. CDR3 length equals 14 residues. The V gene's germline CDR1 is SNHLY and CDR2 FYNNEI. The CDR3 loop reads CASMPGLGNQPQHF. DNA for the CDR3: TGTGCCAGCATGCCGGGTTTGGGCAATCAGCCCCAGCATTTT. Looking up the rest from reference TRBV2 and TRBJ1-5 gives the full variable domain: EPEVTQTPSHQVTQMGQEVILRCVPISNHLYFYWYRQILGQKVEFLVSFYNNEISEKSEIFDDQFSVERPDGSNFTLKIRSTKLEDSAMYFCASMPGLGNQPQHFGDGTRLSIL.

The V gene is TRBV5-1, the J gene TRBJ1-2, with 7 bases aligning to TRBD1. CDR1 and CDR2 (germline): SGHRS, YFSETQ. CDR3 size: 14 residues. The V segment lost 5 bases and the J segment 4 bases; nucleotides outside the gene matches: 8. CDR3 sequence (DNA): TGCGCCAGCAGGCTACGGGACAGCCCCTATGGCTACACCTTC. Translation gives CASRLRDSPYGYTF.

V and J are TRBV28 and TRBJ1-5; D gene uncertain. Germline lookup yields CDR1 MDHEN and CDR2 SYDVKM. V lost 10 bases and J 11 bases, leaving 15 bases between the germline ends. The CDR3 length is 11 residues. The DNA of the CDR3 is TGTGCCACCCGGCGGGAATCGACCCAGCATTTT. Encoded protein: CATRRESTQHF.

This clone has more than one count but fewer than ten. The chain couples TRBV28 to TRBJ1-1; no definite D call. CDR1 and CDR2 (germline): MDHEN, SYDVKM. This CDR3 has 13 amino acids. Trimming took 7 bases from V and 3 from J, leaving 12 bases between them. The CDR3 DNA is TGTGCCAGCACCTCTGGGTGGCACACTGAAGCTTTCTTT. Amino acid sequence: CASTSGWHTEAFF.

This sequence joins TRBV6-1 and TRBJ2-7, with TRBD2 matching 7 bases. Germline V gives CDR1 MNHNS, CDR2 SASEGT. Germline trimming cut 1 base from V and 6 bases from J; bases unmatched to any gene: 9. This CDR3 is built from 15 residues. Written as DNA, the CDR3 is TGTGCCAGCAGTGAAGGGAGGACTAGTCGTTCCGAGCAGTACTTC. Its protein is CASSEGRTSRSEQYF.

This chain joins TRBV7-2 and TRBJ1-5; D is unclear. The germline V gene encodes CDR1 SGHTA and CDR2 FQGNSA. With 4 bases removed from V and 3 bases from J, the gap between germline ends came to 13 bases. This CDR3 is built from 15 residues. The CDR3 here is CASSYGMSSNQPQHF. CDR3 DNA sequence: TGTGCCAGCAGCTATGGTATGTCCTCCAATCAGCCCCAGCATTTT.

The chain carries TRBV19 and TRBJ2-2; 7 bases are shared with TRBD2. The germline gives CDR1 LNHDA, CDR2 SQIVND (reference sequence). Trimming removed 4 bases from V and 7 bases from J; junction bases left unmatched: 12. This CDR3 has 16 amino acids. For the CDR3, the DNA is TGTGCCAGTAGTACCCTCTCGGGCGGGAGTTTCGGGGAGCTGTTTTTT. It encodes CASSTLSGGSFGELFF.

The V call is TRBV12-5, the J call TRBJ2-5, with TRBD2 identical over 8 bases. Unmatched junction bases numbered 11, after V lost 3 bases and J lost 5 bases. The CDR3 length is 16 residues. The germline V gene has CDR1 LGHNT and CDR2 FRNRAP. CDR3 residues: CASGFTRGLGSETQYF. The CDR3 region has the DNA TGTGCTAGTGGTTTTACCCGGGGACTAGGAAGCGAGACCCAGTACTTC. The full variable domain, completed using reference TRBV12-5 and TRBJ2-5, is DARVTQTPRHKVTEMGQEVTMRCQPILGHNTVFWYRQTMMQGLELLAYFRNRAPLDDSGMPKDRFSAEMPDATLATLKIQPSEPRDSAVYFCASGFTRGLGSETQYFGPGTRLLVL.

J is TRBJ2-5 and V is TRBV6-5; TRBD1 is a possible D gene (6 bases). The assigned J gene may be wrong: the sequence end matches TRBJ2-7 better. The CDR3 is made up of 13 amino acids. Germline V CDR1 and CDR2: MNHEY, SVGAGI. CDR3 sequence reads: CASSHREAYEQYF. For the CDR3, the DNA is TGTGCCAGCAGTCACAGGGAAGCCTACGAGCAGTACTTC.

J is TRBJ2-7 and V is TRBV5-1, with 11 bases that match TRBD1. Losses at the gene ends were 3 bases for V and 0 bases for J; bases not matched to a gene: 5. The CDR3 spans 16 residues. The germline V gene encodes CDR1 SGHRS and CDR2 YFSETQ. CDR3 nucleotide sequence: TGCGCCAGCAGCTCCGGACAGGGGGCAATCTCCTACGAGCAGTACTTC. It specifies CASSSGQGAISYEQYF.

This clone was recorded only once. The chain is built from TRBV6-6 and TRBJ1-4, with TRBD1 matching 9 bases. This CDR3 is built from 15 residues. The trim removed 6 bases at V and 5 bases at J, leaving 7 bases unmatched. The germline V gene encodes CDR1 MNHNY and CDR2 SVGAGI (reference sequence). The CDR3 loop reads CASRPSGTGNEKLFF. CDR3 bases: TGTGCCAGCAGGCCCTCGGGGACAGGGAATGAAAAACTGTTTTTT.

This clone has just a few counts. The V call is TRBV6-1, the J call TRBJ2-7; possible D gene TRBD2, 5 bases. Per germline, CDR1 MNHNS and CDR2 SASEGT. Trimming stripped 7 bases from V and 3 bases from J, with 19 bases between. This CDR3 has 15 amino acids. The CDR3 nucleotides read TGTGCCAGCACCCAGAGTCTAGCAGCAGACTACGAGCAGTACTTC. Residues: CASTQSLAADYEQYF.

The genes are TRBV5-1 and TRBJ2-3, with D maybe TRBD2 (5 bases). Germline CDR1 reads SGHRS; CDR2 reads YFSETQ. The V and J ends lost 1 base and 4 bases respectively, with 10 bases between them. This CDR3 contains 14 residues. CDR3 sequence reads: CASSLTSSADTQYF. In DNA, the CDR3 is TGCGCCAGCAGCTTGACTAGTAGTGCAGATACGCAGTATTTT. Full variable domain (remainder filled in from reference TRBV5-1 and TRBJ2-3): KAGVTQTPRYLIKTRGQQVTLSCSPISGHRSVSWYQQTPGQGLQFLFEYFSETQRNKGNFPGRFSGRQFSNSRSEMNVSTLELGDSALYLCASSLTSSADTQYFGPGTRLTVL.

The CDR3 DNA sequence: TGTGCCACCACGGGGAGAACTAATGAAAAACTGTTTTTT. It specifies CATTGRTNEKLFF. The chain employs TRBV10-3 and TRBJ1-4, with unresolved D. This CDR3 has 13 residues. V lost 10 bases and J lost 1, with 10 bases in between. Germline CDR1 is ENHRY and CDR2 is SYGVKD.

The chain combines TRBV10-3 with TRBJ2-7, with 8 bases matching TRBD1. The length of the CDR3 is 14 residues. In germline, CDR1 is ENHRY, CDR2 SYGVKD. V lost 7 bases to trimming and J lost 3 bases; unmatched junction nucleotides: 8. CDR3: CAINADRDVYEQYF. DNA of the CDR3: TGTGCCATCAACGCGGACAGGGATGTCTACGAGCAGTACTTC.

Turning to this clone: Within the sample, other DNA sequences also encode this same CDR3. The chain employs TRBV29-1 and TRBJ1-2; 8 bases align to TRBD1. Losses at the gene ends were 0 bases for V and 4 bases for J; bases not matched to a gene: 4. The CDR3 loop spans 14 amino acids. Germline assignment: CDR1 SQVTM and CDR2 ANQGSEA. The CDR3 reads CSVEEDRVGYGYTF. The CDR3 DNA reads TGCAGCGTTGAAGAGGACAGGGTGGGCTATGGCTACACCTTC.

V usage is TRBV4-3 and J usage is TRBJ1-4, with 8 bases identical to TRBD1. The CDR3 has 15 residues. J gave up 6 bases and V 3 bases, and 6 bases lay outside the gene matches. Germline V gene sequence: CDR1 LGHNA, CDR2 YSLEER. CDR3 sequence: CASSQGQVADEKLFF. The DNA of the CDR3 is TGCGCCAGCAGCCAGGGACAGGTCGCGGATGAAAAACTGTTTTTT.

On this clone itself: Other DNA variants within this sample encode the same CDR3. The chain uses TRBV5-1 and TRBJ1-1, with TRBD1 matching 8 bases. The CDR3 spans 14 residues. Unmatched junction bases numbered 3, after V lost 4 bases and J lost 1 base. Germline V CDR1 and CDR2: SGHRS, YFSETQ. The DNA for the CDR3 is TGCGCCAGCAGCCAACAGGGGGGGAACACTGAAGCTTTCTTT. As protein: CASSQQGGNTEAFF.

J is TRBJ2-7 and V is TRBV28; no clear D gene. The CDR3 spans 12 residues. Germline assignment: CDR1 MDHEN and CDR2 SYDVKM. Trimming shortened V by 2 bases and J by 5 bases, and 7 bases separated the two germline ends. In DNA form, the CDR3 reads TGTGCCAGCAGTTTAGCCTGGGACGAGCAGTACTTC. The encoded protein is CASSLAWDEQYF.

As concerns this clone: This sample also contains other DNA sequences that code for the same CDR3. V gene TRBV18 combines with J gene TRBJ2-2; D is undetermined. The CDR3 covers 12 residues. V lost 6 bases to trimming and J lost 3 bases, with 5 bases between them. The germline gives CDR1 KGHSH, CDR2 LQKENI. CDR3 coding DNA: TGTGCCAGCTCGCCATACACCGGGGAGCTGTTTTTT. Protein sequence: CASSPYTGELFF.

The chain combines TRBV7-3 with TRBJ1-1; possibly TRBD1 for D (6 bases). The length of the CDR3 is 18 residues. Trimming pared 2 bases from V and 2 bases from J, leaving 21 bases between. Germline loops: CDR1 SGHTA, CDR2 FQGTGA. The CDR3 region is CASSLFGTGFFLNTEAFF. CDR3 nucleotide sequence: TGTGCCAGCAGCTTATTCGGTACAGGGTTCTTTTTAAACACTGAAGCTTTCTTT.